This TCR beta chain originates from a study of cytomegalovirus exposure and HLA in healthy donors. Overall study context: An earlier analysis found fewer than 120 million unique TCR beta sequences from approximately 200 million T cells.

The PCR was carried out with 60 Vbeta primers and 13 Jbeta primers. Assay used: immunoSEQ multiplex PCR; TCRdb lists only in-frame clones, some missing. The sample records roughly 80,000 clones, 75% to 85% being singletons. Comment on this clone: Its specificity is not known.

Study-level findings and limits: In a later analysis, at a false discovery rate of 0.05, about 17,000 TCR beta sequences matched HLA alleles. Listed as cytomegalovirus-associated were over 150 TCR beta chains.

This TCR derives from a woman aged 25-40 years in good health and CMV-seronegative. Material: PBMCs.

The CDR3 is CATSRDLDSSSYEQYF. In DNA form, the CDR3 reads TGTGCCACCAGCAGAGATTTAGACTCCAGCTCCTACGAGCAGTACTTC. The rearrangement links TRBV15 to TRBJ2-5; D is unresolved. The DNA end is more similar to TRBJ2-7, so the J call may be wrong. Germline CDR1 is LNHNV and CDR2 is YYDKDF (reference sequence). The CDR3 totals 16 residues.